The T cell receptor (beta chain) described here comes from a study of T cell responses to AZD1222 COVID-19 vaccine (dated by TCRdb to the early 2020s). Regarding the research as a whole: AZD1222 recipients with second doses at about 4 weeks or about 12 weeks were pooled, because spike-specific TCR depth and breadth did not differ between schedules. A total of just over 230 trial participants underwent TCR sequencing, of whom roughly 210 received two doses of AZD1222 and some 25 received two doses of the MenACWY control vaccine. Trial participants were enrolled into age subgroups of 18-55, 56-69 and 70-plus years, which contained 148, 28 and 57 TCR-sequenced participants, respectively.

Here is what the overall study found, with its caveats: Participants were mostly white British and included more females than males, and it was suggested by the authors that clonal diversity may have been underestimated. Vaccine-associated CD4 TCRs spanned the whole spike protein, with dominant responses in regions 160-218 and 743-854. Reportedly, close to half of the unique spike-specific TCRs recognized epitopes lying outside the regions that are mutated in the B.1.351 and B.1.1.7 variants. Conclusions about previously exposed vaccinees were limited because only a handful of AZD1222 recipients were SARS-CoV-2 seropositive at baseline. In the small 56-69-year group, the increase in depth fell short of significance, most likely because of low power. After two AZD1222 doses, spike-specific TCR breadth and depth were significantly higher than at day 0 and than in MenACWY recipients. Because no samples from the day 14 peak response were available, repertoires could be characterized only after the peak T cell response.

The CDR3 regions of human TCRbeta chains were subjected to immunosequencing. Per the authors' processing: Repertoire TCRs were matched against a reference library of SARS-CoV-2-specific TCRs generated with the MIRA antigen-specificity platform. Breadth was defined as the fraction of unique TCRs that were SARS-CoV-2-associated, and depth was defined as the fraction of total T cells that were SARS-CoV-2-associated. Using the MIRA data, every spike-specific TCR was mapped to the spike region that the TCR reacted to and assigned to either a CD4 or a CD8 class. Log10-transformed breadth and depth values were compared by one-way ANOVA with Sidak's multiple comparisons tests. Held by TCRdb, this immuneACCESS table contains in-frame sequences only and omits some clones. Under half of the omission traces to an unresolved V gene where checked; the cause of the rest is unknown. The D gene and trimming were derived from the DNA, and the V and J assignments and clone size from that table. Present in this sample are more than 80,000 clones, 86% of which were seen just once. Around 9.6% of the sample comes from the top ten.

Based on the germline V gene, the CDR1 and CDR2 sequences are MNHEY and SVGAGI. V trim: 5 bases; J trim: 7 bases; unmatched bases: 7. There are 13 amino acids in the CDR3, from cysteine to phenylalanine inclusive. Only the CDR3 part of the read is kept: 39 bases, read in frame from the first base. The time point tag for this specimen amounts to: baseline before first vaccination. Vaccinee samples came from UK trials COV001 and COV002, including a single-blind randomized controlled phase 2/3 trial of AZD1222 (ChAdOx1 nCoV-19) in healthy adults. For TCRbeta chain sequencing, PBMC samples were collected from trial participants at day 0 and at day 28 after the second dose. This clone was detected only a few times. This receptor's antigen is unknown. Within one base of it there is no much larger clone, and no base qualities were kept.

This chain joins TRBV6-5 to TRBJ1-1; the central 7 bases match TRBD1. This receptor was obtained from an adult in good health. The sample in question was peripheral blood, obtained on day 0 of AZD1222 vaccination. The nucleotide sequence is TGTGCCAGCAGTCTCGGGACAGCCCTTGAAGCTTTCTTT. It codes for CASSLGTALEAFF.